The following is a TCR beta chain sequence with its context. This clonotype was found many times. The antigen this receptor binds is unknown. Base qualities are not provided; no much larger clone lies one nucleotide away. The library was produced with 5' RACE. TCRdb shows the sequencer as NextSeq 500. In the TCR library protocol, a unique molecular identifier was attached to each TCR cDNA molecule so that PCR and sequencing errors could be corrected. The study's processing was this. TCR identification, UMI-based error correction and CDR3 extraction were all carried out with Decombinator tools. TCRs above a frequency of 2 per 1,000, corresponding to the top 1% of the tumor frequency distribution, were defined as expanded. Renyi diversity was calculated using the R vegan package after each repertoire was subsampled 100 times to 5,000 TCRs. To build CDR3 similarity networks, amino acid triplet string-kernel similarity was used, and CDR3s were connected when their pairwise similarity was above 0.82. TCRdb reran the public reads through fastp at Q25 and MiXCR, keeping productive beta chains. Here each entry gathers all rows of one CDR3 protein and keeps the most common genes and DNA. The authors' filters were not applied to this entry. Counted in this sample were roughly 24,000 distinct CDR3 sequences; over 7.5% of them appeared once. The ten largest clones add up to about a fifth of the sample.

The sample belongs to a study of spatial heterogeneity in lung cancer (dated 2019 in TCRdb). Looking at the study overall: Donors were around 69 patients with early-stage, untreated non-small cell lung cancer from the lung TRACERx cohort. Nonsynonymous mutation counts, determined by whole-exome sequencing of tumor tissue, were related to features of the TCR repertoire. Beta-chain transcripts were consistently detected in greater numbers than alpha-chain transcripts, which likely reflected higher beta-chain transcript abundance. In the raw uncorrected reads, each unique combination of TCR and UMI appeared more than ten times on average. Follow-up PBMC samples were sequenced whenever the samples were available, and the median time to follow-up was around two years after resection. Both alpha and beta chains were TCR-sequenced in approximately 200 tumor regions, about 69 matched nontumor lung samples and approximately 50 PBMC samples obtained at surgery. In non-small cell lung cancer, the study quantitatively compared TCR alpha and beta repertoires across several tumor regions, matched nontumor lung, and blood.

Interpreted using the paper, the time point label stands for: blood at routine non-recurrence follow-up after resection. TCR sequencing used whole RNA extracted from tumor and nontumor lung tissue, or from cryopreserved PBMC samples, without cell sorting. A patient was chosen for TCR sequencing only when enough RNA was available from at least two tumor regions. Inclusive of the bounding cysteine and phenylalanine, the CDR3 is 14 residues long. The read is trimmed to its CDR3 DNA, 42 bases read in frame from base 1. The germline ends are 12 bases apart after V is trimmed by 4 bases and J by 3 bases. Per the germline V gene, SGHNT is the CDR1 and YENEEA is the CDR2. Summary of the overall study and its limitations: Ubiquitous expanded tumor TCRs were found in blood more often at tumor resection than at routine follow-up. Additional single-cell paired TCR alpha and beta sequencing was considered necessary to confirm, at a functional level, the hypothesis that regional TCRs recognize regional mutations. Only roughly 15 patients were included in comparisons of baseline and follow-up blood repertoires.

The input for sequencing was PBMCs, taken at follow-up. Recombination linked TRBV11-3 to TRBJ2-5, with the D segment possibly TRBD1 or TRBD2, each aligning over 5 bases. This clonotype was obtained from a male donor with early-stage non-small cell lung cancer. CDR3 reads: CASSSGPQEETQYF. The nucleotide sequence is given as TGTGCCAGCAGCTCGGGACCTCAAGAAGAGACCCAGTACTTC.